At least ten counts were recorded for the clone carrying this T cell receptor (beta chain). Antigen unknown. This sample is part of a study of neurological immune-mediated disorders. Study results and caveats: No CDR3 amino acid sequences recurred among expanded clones across subjects, suggesting private repertoires in all groups.

The cDNA came from 5'RACE, which used 10-nucleotide random UMIs. TCRdb analysed the 5' RACE reads with MiXCR anew, one entry per CDR3 protein. The sample contains 71,000 or so distinct CDR3 sequences, about 5% of which appear only once. This CDR3 has 13 amino acids. CDR1 is SGHRS, CDR2 YFSETQ, per germline. Trimming cost V 1 base and J 6 bases, with 7 bases left between them. V gene TRBV5-1 combines with J gene TRBJ2-2; no reliable D call. Sequenced material: PBMCs. The sequence came from a woman between 25 and 40 years old with multiple sclerosis. CDR3 residues: CASSLWEAGELFF. The CDR3 DNA reads as TGCGCCAGCAGCTTGTGGGAAGCCGGGGAGCTGTTTTTT.